This T cell receptor (beta chain) comes out of a study of blood T cell repertoires in COVID-19. Study-wide background: Samples taken during acute and convalescent COVID-19 were collected in the United States, Italy and Spain. Sources were T cells, B-cell-depleted T cells, or PBMCs; the material itself was cDNA or gDNA.

Per the germline V gene, CDR1 is SGHNT and CDR2 is YYREEE (reference sequence). V shed 4 bases, J shed 7 bases, and the junction held 6 bases outside the gene matches. The CDR3 loop spans 16 amino acids. Sequenced by immunoSEQ multiplex PCR; TCRdb stores in-frame clones only, minus some. The sample has approximately 240,000 clones, around 82% seen once. The sequence derives from a woman in her fifties or sixties with acute or convalescent COVID-19. The material sequenced was peripheral blood. This chain links TRBV5-4 with TRBJ2-3, with 16 bases lining up with TRBD2. The chain's CDR3 is CASSIGTSGGAYTQYF. As DNA, the CDR3 is TGTGCCAGCAGCATCGGGACTAGCGGGGGGGCTTATACGCAGTATTTT.